This is a list of T cell receptor beta chains from one sample in a study of blood T cell repertoires in COVID-19. Clones were read by immunoSEQ multiplex PCR, and TCRdb kept only the in-frame ones, dropping some. The table records 240,000 or so clones, 90% of them present only once. Sequencing used PBMCs or T cells enriched from blood (not recorded which). These TCRs come from a man aged 45-65 years who had been exposed to COVID-19. Both conserved end residues are part of each CDR3. The D gene is left open where the match is weak. Rows give clone size only sometimes, using once, few, many, or a class for an expanded clone.

TRBJ2-3 | TRBV30 | . | TRBD2 | TGTGCCTGGAGTGGGGGGACCGGGACTAGCGGGAGAAGCACAGATACGCAGTATTTT | CAWSGGTGTSGRSTDTQYF
TRBJ2-7 | TRBV19 | . | . | TGTGCCAGTAGTCCCGGGACATCCTACGAGCAGTACTTC | CASSPGTSYEQYF
TRBJ2-3 | TRBV28 | . | TRBD2 | TGTGCCAGCTCGGCGGGGGGAGATACGCAGTATTTT | CASSAGGDTQYF
TRBJ2-2 | TRBV19 | . | . | TGTGCCAGTAGCCCAGTCGAAACCGGGGAGCTGTTTTTT | CASSPVETGELFF
TRBJ2-3 | TRBV3-1/TRBV3-2 | . | . | TGTGCCAGCAGCCAAGGGCGGATAGGTCCAGGGAACACAGATACGCAGTATTTT | CASSQGRIGPGNTDTQYF
TRBJ2-5 | TRBV11-2 | . | TRBD2 | TGTGCCAGCAGCTTCCACCCCCGGACTAGCGGGGGGCCCCAAGAGACCCAGTACTTC | CASSFHPRTSGGPQETQYF
TRBJ1-4 | TRBV4-1 | . | TRBD1 | TGCGCCAGCAGCCACGCCGACAGGGACCTTGAAAAACTGTTTTTT | CASSHADRDLEKLFF
TRBJ1-6 | TRBV5-1 | . | . | TGCGCCAGCAGTGAGGAGTATAATTCACCCCTCCACTTT | CASSEEYNSPLHF
TRBJ2-2 | TRBV5-1 | . | . | TGCGCCAGCAGCTTGTCTTCCAGGGCGAACACCGGGGAGCTGTTTTTT | CASSLSSRANTGELFF
TRBJ1-1 | TRBV28 | . | . | TGTGCCAGCAGTTTAATTCAGGAGAACACTGAAGCTTTCTTT | CASSLIQENTEAFF
TRBJ1-3 | TRBV7-9 | . | . | TGTGCCAGCAGCTTATATGGAAACACCATATATTTT | CASSLYGNTIYF
TRBJ1-1 | TRBV18 | . | . | TGTGCCAGCTCACCACCGGCGAACACTGAAGCTTTCTTT | CASSPPANTEAFF
TRBJ2-1 | TRBV12-3/TRBV12-4 | . | . | TGTGCCAGCAGTACGGACAGATACAATGAGCAGTTCTTC | CASSTDRYNEQFF
TRBJ1-5 | TRBV28 | . | . | TGTGCCAGCAGTCTCGGCCAGAGGCGCAATCAGCCCCAGCATTTT | CASSLGQRRNQPQHF
TRBJ1-3 | TRBV15 | . | . | TGTGCCACCAGCAGAGACAGGGCTGGAAACACCATATATTTT | CATSRDRAGNTIYF
TRBJ1-5 | TRBV6-5 | once | . | TGTGCCAGCAGTTACGGAGGAAATCAGCCCCAGCATTTT | CASSYGGNQPQHF
TRBJ1-5 | TRBV5-1 | . | . | TGCGCCAGCAGCTATGGTGGGGGGGAGCCCCAGCATTTT | CASSYGGGEPQHF
TRBJ1-2 | TRBV29-1 | . | . | TGCAGCGTTACTTTGAACAGCCCTGGCTACACCTTC | CSVTLNSPGYTF
TRBJ2-7 | TRBV29-1 | . | TRBD1 | TGCAGCGCCCGGGACAGGGTGGATTCTTACGAGCAGTACTTC | CSARDRVDSYEQYF
TRBJ2-3 | TRBV5-3 | . | TRBD1 | TGTGCCAGAAGCTTGGAAGGTGGGACAGGGGATTCCACAGATACGCAGTATTTT | CARSLEGGTGDSTDTQYF
TRBJ2-7 | TRBV27 | . | TRBD2 | TGTGCCAGCAGTTTATTTGGGGGCGGGGGGCCCAGGAATAACGAGCAGTACTTC | CASSLFGGGGPRNNEQYF
TRBJ2-7 | TRBV24-1 | once | TRBD2 | TGTGCCACCAGTGCGGCTAGCGGGGGCGGCGACGAGCAGTACTTC | CATSAASGGGDEQYF
TRBJ1-1 | TRBV29-1 | . | TRBD1 | TGCAGCGCGACGAGGGGGCAAGGCACTGAAGCTTTCTTT | CSATRGQGTEAFF
TRBJ2-1 | TRBV28 | . | TRBD2 | TGTGCCAGCAGTTTGGCGGGAGGGTCAAATGAGCAGTTCTTC | CASSLAGGSNEQFF